These T cell receptor beta chains were read from a single sample in a study of blood T cell repertoires in COVID-19. Only in-frame clones appear in the TCRdb table, and some are missing; sequencing was by immunoSEQ multiplex PCR. The sample holds around 300,000 clones; about 90% are singletons and the top ten take approximately 2%. Sequencing was carried out using PBMCs or T cells enriched from blood (not recorded which). The receptor source for this set is a woman aged 55-70 years who had recovered from COVID-19. The CDR3 runs from the conserved cysteine through the conserved F or W. D genes are given only for firm matches. Clone size appears in some rows only: once, few, many, or a class for an expanded clone.

d_gene: .; j_gene: TRBJ1-1; abundance: .; v_gene: TRBV29-1; CDR3nt: TGCAGCGTTGTAAGGGGGTCGAACACTGAAGCTTTCTTT; CDR3aa: CSVVRGSNTEAFF
d_gene: TRBD2; j_gene: TRBJ2-3; abundance: .; v_gene: TRBV28; CDR3nt: TGTGCCAGCAGTCCCATACTTGGACTAGCAGGCACAGATACGCAGTATTTT; CDR3aa: CASSPILGLAGTDTQYF
d_gene: .; j_gene: TRBJ2-1; abundance: .; v_gene: TRBV7-5; CDR3nt: TGTGCCAGCCGCGAGCGGGGGGGTGTTCGGCTAGTTTATCGAGCGTCCTACAATGAGCAGTTCTTC; CDR3aa: CASRERGGVRLVYRASYNEQFF
d_gene: .; j_gene: TRBJ1-1; abundance: .; v_gene: TRBV10-3; CDR3nt: TGTGCCATCAGTGATATCGACACTGAAGCTTTCTTT; CDR3aa: CAISDIDTEAFF
d_gene: .; j_gene: TRBJ1-1; abundance: .; v_gene: TRBV28; CDR3nt: TGTGCCAGCAGTCTCCTGGGGGCAGCTAGACAACTTGAAGCTTTCTTT; CDR3aa: CASSLLGAARQLEAFF
d_gene: TRBD1; j_gene: TRBJ1-2; abundance: .; v_gene: TRBV19; CDR3nt: TGTGCCAGTAGGACTCCGGGACAGAGTTTTGGCTACACCTTC; CDR3aa: CASRTPGQSFGYTF
d_gene: TRBD1; j_gene: TRBJ1-1; abundance: .; v_gene: TRBV19; CDR3nt: TGTGCCAGTAGTCAGGGGACAGCGATGAACACTGAAGCTTTCTTT; CDR3aa: CASSQGTAMNTEAFF
d_gene: .; j_gene: TRBJ2-5; abundance: few; v_gene: TRBV7-2; CDR3nt: TGTGCCAGCAGTAAAGGGGGGGTCGGAAGAGAGACCCAGTACTTC; CDR3aa: CASSKGGVGRETQYF
d_gene: .; j_gene: TRBJ1-6; abundance: few; v_gene: TRBV25-1; CDR3nt: TGTGCCAGCACCGATTACAGGAATTCACCCCTCCACTTT; CDR3aa: CASTDYRNSPLHF
d_gene: .; j_gene: TRBJ2-1; abundance: .; v_gene: TRBV7-8; CDR3nt: TGTGCCAGCAGCTCTTACCCCTCCCACTATGAGCAGTTCTTC; CDR3aa: CASSSYPSHYEQFF
d_gene: TRBD1; j_gene: TRBJ1-4; abundance: .; v_gene: TRBV28; CDR3nt: TGTGCCAGCAGAACCAGGGGGCACACTAATGAAAAACTGTTTTTT; CDR3aa: CASRTRGHTNEKLFF
d_gene: TRBD2; j_gene: TRBJ2-1; abundance: .; v_gene: TRBV19; CDR3nt: TGTGCCAGTAGTATAGGGACTAGCGGGGCCTACAATGAGCAGTTCTTC; CDR3aa: CASSIGTSGAYNEQFF
d_gene: TRBD1; j_gene: TRBJ2-5; abundance: .; v_gene: TRBV6-5; CDR3nt: TGTGCCAGCAATACGGACAGGGGCCGGGAGACCCAGTACTTC; CDR3aa: CASNTDRGRETQYF
d_gene: TRBD2; j_gene: TRBJ2-3; abundance: .; v_gene: TRBV2; CDR3nt: TGTGCCAGCAGTGGAGCGGGGGGGTCAGATACGCAGTATTTT; CDR3aa: CASSGAGGSDTQYF
d_gene: TRBD2; j_gene: TRBJ2-3; abundance: .; v_gene: TRBV5-1; CDR3nt: TGCGCCAGCGGCTTGGGACTAGCGGGTTCTGATACGCAGTATTTT; CDR3aa: CASGLGLAGSDTQYF
d_gene: .; j_gene: TRBJ1-5; abundance: .; v_gene: TRBV21-1; CDR3nt: TGTGCCAGAACCCACCAGGGCCTTTTAACGACAGGTAGCAATCAGCCCCAGCATTTT; CDR3aa: CARTHQGLLTTGSNQPQHF
d_gene: .; j_gene: TRBJ2-5; abundance: .; v_gene: TRBV19; CDR3nt: TGTGCCAGTAGCAGCAGGGTCGGCCAAGAGACCCAGTACTTC; CDR3aa: CASSSRVGQETQYF
d_gene: .; j_gene: TRBJ2-5; abundance: .; v_gene: TRBV9; CDR3nt: TGTGCCAGCAGCGTAGCGGTACAGGGACAAGAGACCCAGTACTTC; CDR3aa: CASSVAVQGQETQYF
d_gene: .; j_gene: TRBJ1-3; abundance: .; v_gene: TRBV3-1/TRBV3-2; CDR3nt: TGTGCCAGCAGCCAAGTTGGCCGGGGAGGGGCCGCTGGAAACACCATATATTTT; CDR3aa: CASSQVGRGGAAGNTIYF
d_gene: .; j_gene: TRBJ2-7; abundance: .; v_gene: TRBV28; CDR3nt: TGTGCCAGCAGCCCACACACGGGGACTCCCCACGAGCAGTACTTC; CDR3aa: CASSPHTGTPHEQYF
d_gene: .; j_gene: TRBJ2-5; abundance: .; v_gene: TRBV30; CDR3nt: TGTGCCTGGAGTGTAGGGGTCAGCGAGACCCAGTACTTC; CDR3aa: CAWSVGVSETQYF
d_gene: .; j_gene: TRBJ2-5; abundance: .; v_gene: TRBV6-5; CDR3nt: TGTGCCAGCAGTCTGGGACATCTAGAGACCCAGTACTTC; CDR3aa: CASSLGHLETQYF
d_gene: .; j_gene: TRBJ1-6; abundance: .; v_gene: TRBV5-1; CDR3nt: TGCGCCAGCAGCTTGGAAACTGTCCCTAATTCACCCCTCCACTTT; CDR3aa: CASSLETVPNSPLHF
d_gene: TRBD2; j_gene: TRBJ2-7; abundance: .; v_gene: TRBV12-3/TRBV12-4; CDR3nt: TGTGCCAGCACGCGGGGGACGCTGTACGAGCAGTACTTC; CDR3aa: CASTRGTLYEQYF
d_gene: TRBD1; j_gene: TRBJ1-1; abundance: .; v_gene: TRBV28; CDR3nt: TGTGCCAGCACCCAGGGGGTGGGCGGGAACACTGAAGCTTTCTTT; CDR3aa: CASTQGVGGNTEAFF
d_gene: TRBD1; j_gene: TRBJ1-5; abundance: .; v_gene: TRBV5-1; CDR3nt: TGCGCCAGCAGTTGGGACAGAAATCAGCCCCAGCATTTT; CDR3aa: CASSWDRNQPQHF
d_gene: TRBD1; j_gene: TRBJ2-3; abundance: .; v_gene: TRBV6-5; CDR3nt: TGTGCCAGCAGTTACAGCACGACAGGGGGCAAAGATACGCAGTATTTT; CDR3aa: CASSYSTTGGKDTQYF
d_gene: TRBD2; j_gene: TRBJ2-1; abundance: .; v_gene: TRBV7-2; CDR3nt: TGTGCCAGCAGCATGAGCGGGACTGGTTTCTATGAGCAGTTCTTC; CDR3aa: CASSMSGTGFYEQFF
d_gene: TRBD2; j_gene: TRBJ2-3; abundance: .; v_gene: TRBV7-6; CDR3nt: TGTGCCAGCAGCTTAGCGGCTAGCGGGCACCGAGATACGCAGTATTTT; CDR3aa: CASSLAASGHRDTQYF
d_gene: TRBD2; j_gene: TRBJ2-2; abundance: .; v_gene: TRBV11-3; CDR3nt: TGTGCCACAACGACGGGGGGATGGGCCGGGGAGCTGTTTTTT; CDR3aa: CATTTGGWAGELFF
d_gene: TRBD2; j_gene: TRBJ2-7; abundance: few; v_gene: TRBV9; CDR3nt: TGTGCCAGCAGCGCCGGGGGGACTGGACACGAGCAGTACTTC; CDR3aa: CASSAGGTGHEQYF
d_gene: .; j_gene: TRBJ2-5; abundance: once; v_gene: TRBV6-5; CDR3nt: TGTGCCAGCAGTCTGAGCCAAGAGACCCAGTACTTC; CDR3aa: CASSLSQETQYF
d_gene: TRBD1; j_gene: TRBJ2-1; abundance: .; v_gene: TRBV11-3; CDR3nt: TGTGCCAGCAGCTGGGACAGCTACAATGAGCAGTTCTTC; CDR3aa: CASSWDSYNEQFF
d_gene: TRBD2; j_gene: TRBJ2-1; abundance: .; v_gene: TRBV3-1/TRBV3-2; CDR3nt: TGTGCCAGCAGCCCTCAGACTAGCGGGGGGGGACATGAGCAGTTCTTC; CDR3aa: CASSPQTSGGGHEQFF
d_gene: .; j_gene: TRBJ1-5; abundance: few; v_gene: TRBV30; CDR3nt: TGTGCCTGGAGTGGACAAGGGGATCAGCCCCAGCATTTT; CDR3aa: CAWSGQGDQPQHF
d_gene: .; j_gene: TRBJ1-2; abundance: few; v_gene: TRBV2; CDR3nt: TGTGCCAGCAGCGTCGGGGGAAAGGCTGGCTACACCTTC; CDR3aa: CASSVGGKAGYTF
d_gene: .; j_gene: TRBJ1-1; abundance: .; v_gene: TRBV6-1; CDR3nt: TGTGCCAGCAGTGAAGGGAGGGACCACACTGAAGCTTTCTTT; CDR3aa: CASSEGRDHTEAFF
d_gene: TRBD1; j_gene: TRBJ1-2; abundance: few; v_gene: TRBV5-1; CDR3nt: TGCGCCAGCAGCGGGCAGGGGGAAGGCTACACCTTC; CDR3aa: CASSGQGEGYTF
d_gene: .; j_gene: TRBJ1-2; abundance: .; v_gene: TRBV6-5; CDR3nt: TGTGCCAGCAGTTACTCGGGGCAGGGGTATGGCTACACCTTC; CDR3aa: CASSYSGQGYGYTF
d_gene: .; j_gene: TRBJ2-7; abundance: .; v_gene: TRBV5-1; CDR3nt: TGCGCCAGCAGATTGCAGGGTGGGAACTACGAGCAGTACTTC; CDR3aa: CASRLQGGNYEQYF
d_gene: .; j_gene: TRBJ1-5; abundance: .; v_gene: TRBV6-2/TRBV6-3; CDR3nt: TGTGCCAGCAGTTACCTAACCTCGCAGGTTGGTTCCGGCAATCAGCCCCAGCATTTT; CDR3aa: CASSYLTSQVGSGNQPQHF
d_gene: .; j_gene: TRBJ2-1; abundance: .; v_gene: TRBV5-1; CDR3nt: TGCGCCAGCAGCTACGACGGGAGCTCCTACAATGAGCAGTTCTTC; CDR3aa: CASSYDGSSYNEQFF
d_gene: .; j_gene: TRBJ1-3; abundance: .; v_gene: TRBV2; CDR3nt: TGTGCCAGCAGAGACCAAACAGGTTACGGAAACACCATATATTTT; CDR3aa: CASRDQTGYGNTIYF
d_gene: TRBD2; j_gene: TRBJ2-7; abundance: .; v_gene: TRBV7-3; CDR3nt: TGTGCCAGCAGCCCGAAAGCGGGGGGCTACGAGCAGTACTTC; CDR3aa: CASSPKAGGYEQYF
d_gene: TRBD2; j_gene: TRBJ2-5; abundance: .; v_gene: TRBV9; CDR3nt: TGTGCCAGCAGCGTTGGGGCACTAGCGTACCAAGAGACCCAGTACTTC; CDR3aa: CASSVGALAYQETQYF
d_gene: TRBD2; j_gene: TRBJ2-3; abundance: .; v_gene: TRBV24-1; CDR3nt: TGTGCCACCAGTGACCGGACTAGCGGGAGGTTAGATACGCAGTATTTT; CDR3aa: CATSDRTSGRLDTQYF
d_gene: .; j_gene: TRBJ1-4; abundance: .; v_gene: TRBV29-1; CDR3nt: TGCAGCGTCATGGGAGGGGAAAAACTGTTTTTT; CDR3aa: CSVMGGEKLFF
d_gene: .; j_gene: TRBJ1-1; abundance: .; v_gene: TRBV18; CDR3nt: TGTGCCAGCTCCCACCGGAGGGGCCAGGAGTTCGGCACTGAAGCTTTCTTT; CDR3aa: CASSHRRGQEFGTEAFF
d_gene: .; j_gene: TRBJ1-5; abundance: .; v_gene: TRBV5-1; CDR3nt: TGCGCCAGCAGCTTACTGGGGGGAGACAATCAGCCCCAGCATTTT; CDR3aa: CASSLLGGDNQPQHF
d_gene: TRBD1; j_gene: TRBJ2-7; abundance: .; v_gene: TRBV28; CDR3nt: TGTGCCAGCATGAAGACAGGGGGCTCCTACGAGCAGTACTTC; CDR3aa: CASMKTGGSYEQYF
d_gene: .; j_gene: TRBJ2-7; abundance: .; v_gene: TRBV27; CDR3nt: TGTGCCAGCAGTTATGATGCCTCGTTCAGCTCCTACGAGCAGTACTTC; CDR3aa: CASSYDASFSSYEQYF
d_gene: TRBD1; j_gene: TRBJ1-3; abundance: once; v_gene: TRBV28; CDR3nt: TGTGCCAGCAACCAACTAACAGGGGGCCTACCCTCTGGAAACACCATATATTTT; CDR3aa: CASNQLTGGLPSGNTIYF
d_gene: .; j_gene: TRBJ1-4; abundance: .; v_gene: TRBV3-1/TRBV3-2; CDR3nt: TGTGCCAGCTCGACAGGTCCACGGGAAAAACTGTTTTTT; CDR3aa: CASSTGPREKLFF
d_gene: TRBD2; j_gene: TRBJ2-1; abundance: .; v_gene: TRBV9; CDR3nt: TGTGCCAGCAGCGTGACTAGCGGGAGTCCCAATGAGCAGTTCTTC; CDR3aa: CASSVTSGSPNEQFF
d_gene: .; j_gene: TRBJ1-2; abundance: .; v_gene: TRBV7-9; CDR3nt: TGTGCCAGCAGCGACGGGATCTATGGCTACACCTTC; CDR3aa: CASSDGIYGYTF